The 31 T cell receptor beta chains listed next were all sequenced from one sample in a study of radiation and T cells in renal cell carcinoma. TCRdb's copy holds only in-frame clones and misses some; the assay was immunoSEQ multiplex PCR. The table includes roughly 170,000 clones, about 88% detected once. The time point denotes: blood 4 weeks post-SBRT, at nephrectomy. Sample treatment: 15 Gy SBRT to primary tumor, nephrectomy 4 weeks later. The specimen comprised blood, sampled from a patient whose treatment included radiotherapy and nephrectomy. The receptors come from a woman aged 50 to 65 with renal cell carcinoma.

Points on this clone: Other nucleotide sequences from this sample produce the same CDR3. The J gene is TRBJ1-5, the V gene TRBV7-8, with 7 positions matching TRBD1. CDR3 size: 12 residues. CDR1 SGHVS and CDR2 FQNEAQ come from the germline V gene. With V trimmed by 1 base and J by 9 bases, 0 bases remained unmatched. Here the CDR3 reads CASSLDRGPQHF. CDR3 in DNA: TGTGCCAGCAGCTTAGACAGGGGGCCCCAGCATTTT.

This rearrangement joins TRBV11-3 to TRBJ2-1; TRBD2 aligns across 10 bases. This CDR3 comprises 15 residues. With V trimmed by 4 bases and J by 3 bases, 3 bases remained unmatched. Germline V CDR1 and CDR2: SGHNT, YENEEA. The CDR3 loop reads CASSSGLAVYNEQFF. The CDR3 DNA follows: TGTGCCAGCAGCTCCGGACTAGCGGTCTACAATGAGCAGTTCTTC.

This chain's CDR3 is CASSLVEAAAPSYF. In DNA, the CDR3 is TGTGCCAGCAGCTTGGTGGAGGCAGCCGCCCCGTCCTACTTC. The rearrangement joins TRBV5-6 to TRBJ2-5; weak D call: TRBD2 (5 bases). This CDR3 comprises 14 residues. With 0 bases removed from V and 14 bases from J, the gap between germline ends came to 20 bases. Looked up from germline, CDR1 is SGHDT and CDR2 is YYEEEE.

This clone was detected a few times. This chain joins TRBV7-9 and TRBJ2-2; tentative D call: TRBD2 (6 bases). The germline gives CDR1 SEHNR, CDR2 FQNEAQ (reference sequence). V lost 10 bases and J 3 bases, leaving 12 bases between the germline ends. This CDR3 has 13 residues. The CDR3 DNA reads TGTGCCATCAACGGAGGGGACACCGGGGAGCTGTTTTTT. Its translation: CAINGGDTGELFF. Supplemented by reference TRBV7-9 and TRBJ2-2, the full variable domain reads DTGVSQNPRHKITKRGQNVTFRCDPISEHNRLYWYRQTLGQGPEFLTYFQNEAQLEKSRLLSDRFSAERPKGSFSTLEIQRTEQGDSAMYLCAINGGDTGELFFGEGSRLTVL.

The sample holds one count of this clone. The chain employs TRBV13 and TRBJ2-3; D may be TRBD1 or TRBD2 (5 bases each). The CDR3 length is 13 residues. Trimming removed 8 bases at V and 7 bases at J, with 16 bases between. The germline V gene encodes CDR1 PRHDT and CDR2 FYEKMQ (reference sequence). The DNA for the CDR3 is TGTGCCAGCTGGGGACCCACGTTCCATACGCAGTATTTT. Protein sequence: CASWGPTFHTQYF.

This chain links TRBV12-5 with TRBJ2-1, with D possibly TRBD2 on 6 matching bases. Trimming cost V 6 bases and J 6 bases, with 21 bases left between them. The CDR3 has 16 amino acids. Germline lookup yields CDR1 LGHNT and CDR2 FRNRAP. CDR3 in amino acids: CASGPPSGGGFNEQFF. In DNA form, the CDR3 reads TGTGCTAGTGGCCCTCCCTCTGGGGGAGGCTTCAATGAGCAGTTCTTC.

This chain joins TRBV19 and TRBJ1-3, with no clear D. The V end was cut by 6 bases, the J end by 0 bases, with 12 bases between. Germline CDR1 is LNHDA and CDR2 is SQIVND (reference sequence). This CDR3 comprises 15 residues. The CDR3 bases are TGTGCCAGTAGGCCGTCCAGGACCTCTGGAAACACCATATATTTT. Protein product: CASRPSRTSGNTIYF.

This chain links TRBV9 with TRBJ2-7, with TRBD1 identical over 10 bases. The V and J ends lost 4 bases and 0 bases, in that order; junction bases with no gene match: 4. The CDR3 spans 15 residues. CDR1 and CDR2 from the germline V gene are SGDLS and YYNGEE. Here the CDR3 DNA reads TGTGCCAGCAGCCCGGGACAGGGGTACTCCTACGAGCAGTACTTC. This translates into CASSPGQGYSYEQYF.

The gene calls are TRBV27 and TRBJ2-7; 7 bases match TRBD1. Germline V gene lookup returns CDR1 MNHEY and CDR2 SMNVEV (reference sequence). CDR3 size: 13 residues. The V gene end was trimmed by 11 bases and the J gene end by 2 bases; junction bases not matched to a gene: 9. CDR3 amino acids: CAPPRGLTYEQYF. CDR3 bases: TGTGCCCCCCCTAGGGGGCTCACCTACGAGCAGTACTTC.

The sample holds one count of this clone. The chain recombines TRBV19 with TRBJ1-5; 9 nucleotides align to TRBD1. In germline, CDR1 is LNHDA, CDR2 SQIVND (reference sequence). J gave up 3 bases and V 4 bases, and 4 bases lay outside the gene matches. CDR3 length: 15 amino acids. The DNA for the CDR3 is TGTGCCAGTAGTACCGGGACAGGGTACAATCAGCCCCAGCATTTT. Translating gives CASSTGTGYNQPQHF.

The gene calls are TRBV6-5 and TRBJ1-2; no reliable D call. Germline CDR1 is MNHEY and CDR2 is SVGAGI. V was trimmed by 9 bases and J by 0 bases, leaving 14 bases between them. The CDR3 runs to 14 residues. The CDR3 protein is CARGFGLANYGYTF. The DNA of the CDR3 is TGTGCCAGGGGTTTTGGGCTAGCTAACTATGGCTACACCTTC.

This chain uses TRBV2 with TRBJ1-2; D possibly corresponds to TRBD1 (6 bases). The length of the CDR3 is 14 residues. In germline, CDR1 is SNHLY, CDR2 FYNNEI. Trimming took off 5 bases at V and 3 bases at J, with 13 bases between the two ends. The DNA for the CDR3 is TGTGCCAGCAGTCCCGGGGGCGGGGACTATGGCTACACCTTC. This gives the protein CASSPGGGDYGYTF.

The chain is built from TRBV7-2 and TRBJ2-7, with D hard to call. The CDR3 is made up of 12 amino acids. Trimming took off 1 base at V and 4 bases at J, with 5 bases between the two ends. CDR1 is SGHTA and CDR2 is FQGNSA in the germline V gene. CDR3 bases: TGTGCCAGCAGCTTAGACTGGTACGAGCAGTACTTC. It encodes CASSLDWYEQYF.

The CDR3 DNA is TGTGCCAGCAGTGAACTAGCGGGTGGAGGGGGCATTCAGTACTTC. This sequence encodes CASSELAGGGGIQYF. This rearrangement joins TRBV2 to TRBJ2-4; TRBD2 matches 8 bases. Unmatched junction bases numbered 9, after V lost 2 bases and J lost 9 bases. The germline V gene has CDR1 SNHLY and CDR2 FYNNEI. This CDR3 comprises 15 residues.

The J gene is TRBJ2-1, the V gene TRBV5-1, with D possibly being TRBD1 or TRBD2 (5 bases each). With 0 bases removed from V and 2 bases from J, the gap between germline ends came to 9 bases. CDR3 length: 15 residues. CDR1 is SGHRS, CDR2 YFSETQ, per germline. The CDR3, as DNA: TGCGCCAGCAGCTTGGGTCCGGGACCCTACAATGAGCAGTTCTTC. Translation: CASSLGPGPYNEQFF.

The rearrangement joins TRBV4-2 to TRBJ1-3; D is possibly TRBD1 (6 bases). The CDR3 loop spans 15 amino acids. Trimming shortened V by 3 bases and J by 1 base, and 10 bases separated the two germline ends. In germline, CDR1 is LGHNA, CDR2 YNFKEQ. DNA of the CDR3: TGTGCCAGCAGCCAGTACAGGGAGTCTGGAAACACCATATATTTT. It yields the protein CASSQYRESGNTIYF.

This sequence joins TRBV5-4 and TRBJ2-7, with D unclear. CDR3 length: 12 residues. Germline values: CDR1 SGHNT, CDR2 YYREEE (reference sequence). Trimming cost V 0 bases and J 7 bases, with 8 bases left between them. CDR3 DNA sequence: TGTGCCAGCAGCTTGGACGGTGTTGAGCAGTACTTC. Protein sequence: CASSLDGVEQYF. Variable domain in full (rest from reference TRBV5-4 and TRBJ2-7): ETGVTQSPTHLIKTRGQQVTLRCSSQSGHNTVSWYQQALGQGPQFIFQYYREEENGRGNFPPRFSGLQFPNYSSELNVNALELDDSALYLCASSLDGVEQYFGPGTRLTVT.

Details on this clone: The sample has other DNA sequences that encode this CDR3 too. The chain carries TRBV5-4 and TRBJ1-6, with D maybe TRBD1 (5 bases). This CDR3 contains 15 residues. The germline CDR1 and CDR2 sequences are SGHNT and YYREEE (reference sequence). V lost 0 bases, J lost 7 bases, and 11 bases lay in between. The CDR3 nucleotides read TGTGCCAGCAGCTTGGGGCAGGGAGGGAATTCACCCCTCCACTTT. Translated: CASSLGQGGNSPLHF.

The V and J genes are TRBV5-1 and TRBJ2-5; no definite D call. The CDR3 spans 13 residues. Trimming pared 4 bases from V and 1 base from J, leaving 8 bases between. Germline V CDR1 and CDR2: SGHRS, YFSETQ. This CDR3 is CASSPRTQETQYF. The CDR3 bases are TGCGCCAGCAGCCCTAGAACCCAAGAGACCCAGTACTTC. Based on the CDR3 plus reference TRBV5-1 and TRBJ2-5, the full variable domain is KAGVTQTPRYLIKTRGQQVTLSCSPISGHRSVSWYQQTPGQGLQFLFEYFSETQRNKGNFPGRFSGRQFSNSRSEMNVSTLELGDSALYLCASSPRTQETQYFGPGTRLLVL.

The chain links TRBV28 to TRBJ1-5, with no clear D. The CDR3 is 13 amino acids. The V end lost 2 bases, the J end lost 6 bases, and 8 bases lay between the germline ends. CDR1 and CDR2 from the germline V gene are MDHEN and SYDVKM. Here the CDR3 DNA reads TGTGCCAGCAGTTTACCGTCAGTTCAGCCCCAGCATTTT. Translated: CASSLPSVQPQHF.

The chain carries TRBV5-1 and TRBJ1-4, with 7 bases that match TRBD1. The CDR3 sequence is 14 residues long. V shed 5 bases, J shed 8 bases, and the junction held 9 bases outside the gene matches. The germline V gene has CDR1 SGHRS and CDR2 YFSETQ. CDR3 loop: CASRPTGPEEKLFF. As DNA, the CDR3 is TGCGCCAGCAGGCCGACAGGGCCGGAGGAAAAACTGTTTTTT.

V is TRBV5-8 and J is TRBJ1-3, with TRBD1 as a possible D gene (6 bases). The CDR3 sequence is 15 residues long. Per germline, CDR1 SGHTS and CDR2 YDEGEE. Between the trimmed V and J ends, which lost 3 bases and 4 bases, there was a span of 14 bases. CDR3: CASSYLLGTGNTIYF. CDR3 in DNA: TGTGCCAGCAGCTACCTGTTAGGGACAGGAAACACCATATATTTT.

At least ten counts were recorded for this clone. The chain recombines TRBV5-8 with TRBJ2-1; D possibly matches TRBD1 or TRBD2 (5 bases each). The CDR3 covers 11 residues. Trimming cost V 9 bases and J 7 bases, with 11 bases left between them. Germline values: CDR1 SGHTS, CDR2 YDEGEE. CDR3 nucleotide sequence: TGTGCCACCGCCTGGGGGAATGAGCAGTTCTTC. Amino acids: CATAWGNEQFF.

This chain joins TRBV5-1 and TRBJ2-2; D perhaps matches TRBD1 (6 bases). V was trimmed by 0 bases and J by 2 bases, leaving 8 bases between them. Germline V gives CDR1 SGHRS, CDR2 YFSETQ. CDR3 length equals 15 residues. CDR3 sequence reads: CASSLAGVNTGELFF. Here the CDR3 DNA reads TGCGCCAGCAGCTTGGCAGGGGTTAACACCGGGGAGCTGTTTTTT.

A few counts support this clone. The chain uses TRBV2 and TRBJ1-2; possibly TRBD1 for D (5 bases). Germline CDR1 SNHLY, CDR2 FYNNEI. The CDR3 covers 14 residues. Deletions cut 2 bases from V and 6 bases from J, with 13 bases between. CDR3: CASSERSGSDGYTF. The CDR3 nucleotides read TGTGCCAGCAGTGAAAGGTCAGGGTCTGATGGCTACACCTTC.

The chain uses TRBV7-6 and TRBJ2-1; possibly TRBD2 for D (6 bases). Germline CDR1 is SGHVS and CDR2 is FNYEAQ. This CDR3 is built from 12 residues. V was pared by 2 bases and J by 9 bases, with 8 bases between. CDR3 in DNA: TGTGCCAGCAGCTTAAGCGGGCGTGAGCAGTTCTTC. It codes for CASSLSGREQFF. Combining the CDR3 with reference TRBV7-6 and TRBJ2-1 gives the whole variable domain GAGVSQSPRYKVTKRGQDVALRCDPISGHVSLYWYRQALGQGPEFLTYFNYEAQQDKSGLPNDRFSAERPEGSISTLTIQRTEQRDSAMYRCASSLSGREQFFGPGTRLTVL.

With regard to this clone: This sample also contains other DNA sequences that code for the same CDR3. The rearrangement joins TRBV5-1 to TRBJ1-2, with TRBD1 matching over 7 bases. Germline V lookup: CDR1 SGHRS, CDR2 YFSETQ. Trimming cost V 0 bases and J 6 bases; bases outside gene matches: 2. This CDR3 is 13 amino acids long. For the CDR3, the DNA is TGCGCCAGCAGCTTGGGACAGGGCGATGGCTACACCTTC. Its protein product is CASSLGQGDGYTF.

The chain joins TRBV5-1 to TRBJ1-6; D perhaps matches TRBD1 (5 bases). The germline CDR1 and CDR2 sequences are SGHRS and YFSETQ. The V end lost 1 base, the J end lost 5 bases, and 13 bases lay between the germline ends. This CDR3 is built from 16 residues. The CDR3 nucleotides read TGCGCCAGCAGCTTGCGGCCAGGGACTAATAATTCACCCCTCCACTTT. Translation gives CASSLRPGTNNSPLHF. The entire variable domain, with the rest obtained from reference TRBV5-1 and TRBJ1-6, is as follows: KAGVTQTPRYLIKTRGQQVTLSCSPISGHRSVSWYQQTPGQGLQFLFEYFSETQRNKGNFPGRFSGRQFSNSRSEMNVSTLELGDSALYLCASSLRPGTNNSPLHFGNGTRLTVT.

V and J are TRBV6-6 and TRBJ2-3; no firm D call. CDR1 and CDR2 (germline): MNHNY, SVGAGI (reference sequence). Trimming cost V 3 bases and J 2 bases, with 3 bases left between them. The CDR3 sequence is 12 residues long. The CDR3 sequence is CASSYNTDTQYF. The CDR3 nucleotides are TGTGCCAGCAGTTATAACACAGATACGCAGTATTTT.

V usage is TRBV12-5 and J usage is TRBJ2-7; tentative D call: TRBD1 (6 bases). Trimming left V 2 bases short and J 5 bases short, with 13 bases between. Germline CDR1 reads LGHNT; CDR2 reads FRNRAP. The CDR3 spans 14 residues. This CDR3 is CASGLPTGTHEQYF. CDR3 sequence (DNA): TGTGCTAGTGGTTTGCCCACAGGGACACACGAGCAGTACTTC.

V gene TRBV6-5 combines with J gene TRBJ2-3; 10 bases are a match to TRBD2. With 2 bases clipped from V and 6 bases from J, the junction kept 5 bases outside the gene matches. CDR1 and CDR2 (germline): MNHEY, SVGAGI. CDR3 length: 15 residues. The CDR3 loop is CASSYQSGGADTQYF. CDR3 DNA: TGTGCCAGCAGTTACCAAAGCGGGGGGGCGGATACGCAGTATTTT.